The subject of this entry is one TCR beta chain. A single count supports this clone. Its specific antigen is unknown. No clone much larger than this one lies a single base away; base qualities are absent. This sample was included in a study of PD-1 blockade in classical Hodgkin lymphoma (TCRdb year 2020). Broadly, across the study: To define a peripheral blood immune signature of response to PD-1 blockade in classical Hodgkin lymphoma, the study combined TCR beta sequencing with CyTOF.

The CDR3 holds 15 amino acids from the cysteine to the phenylalanine. CDR3 DNA only is kept here, 45 bases in frame from base 1. Looking up the germline V gene yields CDR1 MNHNS and CDR2 SASEGT. V sheds 1 base and J sheds 0 bases, leaving 4 bases between their ends. The time point label on this specimen signifies: newly diagnosed, previously untreated cHL patient sample. Magnetic negative selection with a Miltenyi CD8+ T cell isolation kit was used to purify CD8+ T cells from thawed PBMCs. To serve as a comparison group for the relapsed/refractory trial patients, PBMCs were sequenced from patients with newly diagnosed, previously untreated classical Hodgkin lymphoma. Peripheral blood was collected in 8 mL Vacutainer Cell Preparation Tubes, from which PBMCs were isolated by centrifugation and then cryopreserved. Purified CD4+ and CD8+ fractions were prepared only for cases in which an additional PBMC sample was available. Magnetically labelled cells were removed on LS columns in a quadroMACS separator, and the flow-through was retained as the purified fraction.

Beyond this particular receptor, the publication reports: The study was limited to a single clinical trial cohort, and causes of repertoire differences, possibly disease activity or prior therapy, remained undefined. Newly diagnosed patients were reported to have lower baseline TCR diversity than healthy donors, and relapsed/refractory patients were reported to have lower baseline TCR diversity still.

Genomic DNA was extracted with the Qiagen DNeasy kit from unsorted PBMCs and from negatively selected CD4+ and CD8+ fractions. Using primers that anneal to V and J segments, immunoSEQ multiplex PCR amplified the TCR beta CDR3 regions. A synthetic immune receptor repertoire was used to minimize amplification bias, and remaining bias was computationally removed after sequencing. Regarding the original processing steps: Custom Python scripts were used to quantify repertoire diversity as the Shannon entropy index. Unsorted, CD4+ and CD8+ repertoires were examined separately, except in combined analyses, for which CD4+ and CD8+ sequences were merged in silico. TCRdb limited this immuneACCESS table to in-frame rearrangements with V and J called. A share of clones is missing; checked studies link under half to unresolved V genes, and the rest is unexplained. Clone size and V and J calls were adopted from that table, with D and trimming inferred from the DNA. The sample contains fewer than 13,000 clones, just over 85% of them found a single time. Just under 15% of the sample comes from the top ten.

The sequence links TRBV6-1 to TRBJ2-6, with the identity of the D gene unclear. This TCR derives from a human donor with classical Hodgkin lymphoma. The sample taken for sequencing was CD8+ T cells from blood. At the DNA level, the sequence is TGTGCCAGCAGTGAAGGGGACTCTGGGGCCAACGTCCTGACTTTC. Its protein product is CASSEGDSGANVLTF.